The entry below describes one TCR beta chain. Its antigen remains unknown. The junction had 9 bases not matched to a gene; V was cut back by 3 bases and J by 2 bases. CDR1 and CDR2 from the germline V gene are WNHNN and SYGVQD (reference sequence). The CDR3 consists of 17 residues. The data derive from a study of OX40 agonist ivuxolimab in advanced cancers. Study-wide results and limits: The mean number of expanded clones was higher in CD8+ T cells than in CD4+.

The table came from immunoSEQ multiplex PCR; TCRdb's copy has only in-frame clones and leaves some out. The data contain 55,000 to 65,000 clones, 70% to 90% of them singletons. The specimen was CD4+ or CD8+ T cells sorted from blood, collected in a trial of the OX40 agonist ivuxolimab. The J gene is TRBJ2-5, the V gene TRBV10-1; the match to TRBD2 covers 10 bases. The receptor was isolated from an adult with an advanced solid tumor such as melanoma, head and neck, liver or kidney cancer. The CDR3 loop is CASSDKRGGVGQETQYF. The CDR3, as DNA: TGCGCCAGCAGTGACAAGCGGGGGGGCGTCGGGCAAGAGACCCAGTACTTC.